A selection of T cell receptor beta chains follows, all from one sample in a study of Ad26.COV2.S vaccination and SARS-CoV-2 variants. The data were produced by immunoSEQ multiplex PCR, yet TCRdb's version contains in-frame clones alone and is incomplete. The sample has just over 350,000 clones, about 91% seen once; the top ten hold 3.9%. The sequencing used peripheral blood, collected after recovery from COVID-19. These receptors were collected from a human donor who had recovered from COVID-19. CDR3s include the opening cysteine and the closing phenylalanine or tryptophan. Each record gives: clone size, D gene, V gene, J gene, CDR3 protein, CDR3 DNA. The D gene is left open where the match is weak. Some rows have no size entry. The others give once, few or many, or a class for an expanded clone.

-	-	TRBV21-1	TRBJ2-7	CASSRWTGVPLSYEQYF	TGTGCCAGCAGCAGATGGACAGGGGTCCCCCTCTCCTACGAGCAGTACTTC
-	TRBD1	TRBV5-3	TRBJ1-1	CARSLVLPLRDRGPSDTEAFF	TGTGCCAGAAGCTTGGTACTTCCTCTCCGGGACAGGGGGCCTTCGGACACTGAAGCTTTCTTT
-	-	TRBV11-1	TRBJ1-5	CASSLAGAEHF	TGTGCCAGCAGCTTAGCAGGGGCGGAACATTTT
-	TRBD1	TRBV6-5	TRBJ1-2	CASSYPQGARGYTF	TGTGCCAGCAGTTACCCTCAGGGGGCGCGTGGCTACACCTTC
once	TRBD1	TRBV18	TRBJ2-5	CASSPLGQQKQETQYF	TGTGCCAGCTCACCGCTGGGACAGCAAAAACAAGAGACCCAGTACTTC
-	-	TRBV7-3	TRBJ1-3	CASSHTGSSGNTIYF	TGTGCCAGCAGTCATACAGGGTCCTCTGGAAACACCATATATTTT
-	-	TRBV7-8	TRBJ2-7	CASSLQFAGSFGSYEQYF	TGTGCCAGCAGCTTACAGTTTGCGGGTTCCTTCGGCTCCTACGAGCAGTACTTC
-	-	TRBV7-9	TRBJ2-5	CASSLAKGNQETQYF	TGTGCCAGCAGCTTGGCCAAAGGAAACCAAGAGACCCAGTACTTC
-	-	TRBV4-1	TRBJ2-2	CASSQDLARQGGTGELFF	TGCGCCAGCAGCCAAGATCTTGCGAGGCAGGGGGGCACCGGGGAGCTGTTTTTT
-	-	TRBV4-2	TRBJ1-6	CASSQDGVRGDGNSPLHF	TGTGCCAGCAGCCAAGATGGGGTTCGGGGGGACGGTAATTCACCCCTCCACTTT
few	TRBD1	TRBV9	TRBJ1-1	CASSAPGQGMNTEAFF	TGTGCCAGCAGCGCCCCGGGACAGGGGATGAACACTGAAGCTTTCTTT
-	TRBD1	TRBV5-6	TRBJ1-1	CASSFTTGGNTEAFF	TGTGCCAGCAGCTTTACGACAGGGGGTAACACTGAAGCTTTCTTT
-	-	TRBV11-2	TRBJ2-5	CASSLGGRGSETQYF	TGTGCCAGCAGCTTAGGTGGCAGGGGTTCAGAGACCCAGTACTTC
-	-	TRBV9	TRBJ1-1	CASSVDLGSYEAFF	TGTGCCAGCAGCGTAGATCTGGGCTCTTATGAAGCTTTCTTT
-	TRBD2	TRBV19	TRBJ2-1	CASSRLAGEEQFF	TGTGCCAGTAGTAGACTAGCGGGGGAGGAGCAGTTCTTC
-	TRBD1	TRBV29-1	TRBJ1-2	CSAGQGPYGYTF	TGCAGCGCAGGACAGGGGCCCTATGGCTACACCTTC
-	TRBD1	TRBV24-1	TRBJ2-7	CATSETGGVQYF	TGTGCCACCAGTGAGACAGGGGGAGTGCAGTACTTC
-	TRBD1	TRBV6-6	TRBJ1-2	CASSSDRQVYGYTF	TGTGCCAGCAGTTCGGACAGGCAAGTGTATGGCTACACCTTC
-	TRBD2	TRBV4-3	TRBJ2-3	CASSQALAGASTDTQYF	TGCGCCAGCAGCCAAGCTCTAGCGGGGGCCAGCACAGATACGCAGTATTTT
-	TRBD1	TRBV7-3	TRBJ2-2	CASSLSGTGAPSRDGELFF	TGTGCCAGCAGCTTAAGTGGCACAGGGGCCCCTTCAAGGGACGGGGAGCTGTTTTTT
-	TRBD2	TRBV5-4	TRBJ2-7	CASSFASGGNSYEQYF	TGTGCCAGCAGCTTTGCCAGCGGGGGGAACTCCTACGAGCAGTACTTC
-	-	TRBV2	TRBJ2-3	CASSKGVIGVGTQYF	TGTGCCAGCAGTAAGGGAGTTATCGGGGTGGGTACGCAGTATTTT
-	TRBD1	TRBV5-4	TRBJ1-4	CASRDSDRDEKLFF	TGTGCCAGCAGAGATTCCGACAGGGATGAAAAACTGTTTTTT
-	-	TRBV15	TRBJ2-7	CATSRDMGTSYEQYF	TGTGCCACCAGCAGAGATATGGGGACATCCTACGAGCAGTACTTC
-	-	TRBV15	TRBJ1-2	CATSRDRVYGYTF	TGTGCCACCAGCAGAGATAGGGTCTATGGCTACACCTTC
-	-	TRBV25-1	TRBJ2-7	CASSDGQSYEQYF	TGTGCCAGCAGTGACGGGCAGTCCTACGAGCAGTACTTC
-	-	TRBV2	TRBJ1-1	CASSEGRGPATTEAFF	TGTGCCAGCAGTGAGGGGCGGGGCCCGGCGACCACTGAAGCTTTCTTT
-	-	TRBV24-1	TRBJ2-3	CATSSGFSTDTQYF	TGTGCCACCTCAAGCGGATTTAGCACAGATACGCAGTATTTT
-	TRBD2	TRBV4-3	TRBJ2-3	CASSHLAAGGTDTQYF	TGCGCCAGCAGCCATTTAGCGGCGGGGGGCACAGATACGCAGTATTTT
-	-	TRBV9	TRBJ2-1	CASSVGGGDNEQFF	TGTGCCAGCAGCGTAGGAGGGGGGGACAATGAGCAGTTCTTC
-	TRBD1	TRBV12-3/TRBV12-4	TRBJ1-2	CATRQGGYTF	TGTGCCACCCGACAGGGTGGCTACACCTTC
-	-	TRBV4-1	TRBJ1-2	CASSQGGGAVGYTF	TGCGCCAGCAGCCAAGGGGGGGGCGCGGTTGGCTACACCTTC